This passage covers 28 T cell receptor beta chains from one sample sequenced in a study of read filtering for tumor transcriptome and immune sequencing. Molecular barcoded adaptors covering alpha/delta and beta/gamma chains were used on approximately 400 ng RNA. TCRdb used MiXCR to reprocess the reads, holding one entry per CDR3 protein. The sample has 50,000 or so distinct CDR3 sequences, roughly 12% seen once. The sequenced sample consisted of a population of CD138-negative cells sorted from bone marrow. These receptor sequences come from a donor at least 40 years old with multiple myeloma.

As to this clonotype: One end of the junction varies from germline; a read error may be responsible. The CDR3 loop reads CTTSRGEGQGLSYNEQLF. In DNA, the CDR3 is TGTACCACCAGCAGGGGGGAGGGACAGGGGCTATCCTACAATGAGCAGTTATTC. The chain employs TRBV15 and TRBJ2-1; 10 bases match TRBD1. The CDR3 spans 18 residues. Per germline, CDR1 LNHNV and CDR2 YYDKDF (reference sequence).

For this clonotype: A read error may be the cause here, since a much bigger clone is one base away. The chain has TRBV20-1 and TRBJ2-7; no reliable D call. V lost 4 bases and J lost 1, with 14 bases in between. There are 14 residues in the CDR3. CDR1 and CDR2 from the germline V gene are DFQATT and SNEGSKA (reference sequence). The CDR3 DNA is TGCAGTGCTAAAGCCTTACGAACTTCCTACGAGCAGTACTTC. Its protein product is CSAKALRTSYEQYF.

This clonotype was detected many times. This rearrangement joins TRBV7-6 to TRBJ2-2, with 11 bases fitting TRBD2. This CDR3 spans 16 amino acids. Germline CDR1 reads SGHVS; CDR2 reads FNYEAQ. V lost 1 base to trimming and J lost 6 bases; unmatched junction nucleotides: 4. CDR3 DNA: TGTGCCAGCAGCTTAGGTAGCGGGAGGGCCGCCGGGGAGCTGTTTTTT. It codes for CASSLGSGRAAGELFF.

This clonotype was recorded many times. The junction departs from germline at one end; a sequencing error may be responsible. The chain uses TRBV29-1 and TRBJ1-1, with D possibly matching TRBD1 (5 bases). Looked up from germline, CDR1 is SQVTM and CDR2 is ANQGSEA. The CDR3 spans 11 residues. This CDR3 reads CSVESWDGELF. CDR3 nucleotide sequence: TGCAGCGTTGAGTCCTGGGACGGGGAGCTCTTT.

Ten or more counts support this clonotype. J is TRBJ1-1 and V is TRBV4-1; D unclear. With 1 base removed from V and 4 bases from J, the gap between germline ends came to 19 bases. CDR3 size: 17 residues. Germline V gene lookup returns CDR1 MGHRA and CDR2 YSYEKL. CDR3 sequence (DNA): TGCGCCAGCAGCCAAGGTTTTCGCGGGGTAAAAATCACTGAAGCTTTCTTT. This sequence encodes CASSQGFRGVKITEAFF.

In this sample, this clonotype turned up many times. This chain joins TRBV20-1 and TRBJ2-7; 8 nucleotides match TRBD2. The J segment lost 5 bases and the V segment lost 7 bases, leaving 10 bases of the junction unmatched. Germline lookup yields CDR1 DFQATT and CDR2 SNEGSKA (reference sequence). The CDR3 runs to 13 residues. CDR3 in DNA: TGCAGTGTCGCCATTGATAGCGGGGACGAGCAGTACTTC. It codes for CSVAIDSGDEQYF.

This clonotype has ten or more counts. The chain uses TRBV6-1 and TRBJ1-4; possible D gene TRBD1, 5 bases. V was cut by 6 bases and J by 11 bases, with 16 bases left in between. The CDR3 extends over 13 amino acids. The V gene's germline CDR1 is MNHNS and CDR2 SASEGT. This CDR3 reads CASSAGRLEKLFF. The CDR3 region has the DNA TGTGCCAGCAGCGCGGGACGGTTGGAGAAACTGTTTTTT.

This clonotype was picked up a small number of times. The chain links TRBV6-6 to TRBJ2-3, with D perhaps TRBD1 (6 bases). CDR1 and CDR2 (germline): MNHNY, SVGAGI (reference sequence). The CDR3 consists of 13 residues. With 7 bases removed from V and 1 base from J, the gap between germline ends came to 9 bases. The CDR3 sequence is CASNRQGTDTQYF. The DNA for the CDR3 is TGTGCCAGCAACCGACAGGGCACAGATACGCAGTATTTT.

The chain joins TRBV10-3 to TRBJ1-2; the match to TRBD1 covers 8 bases. There are 13 residues in the CDR3. The V gene end was trimmed by 6 bases and the J gene end by 5 bases; junction bases not matched to a gene: 5. The germline CDR1 and CDR2 sequences are ENHRY and SYGVKD. The CDR3 region has the DNA TGTGCCATCAGGACAGGGGAAGGGTATGGCTACACCTTC. Amino acids: CAIRTGEGYGYTF.

This clonotype was observed a few times. Only one base separates this from a far larger clonotype, so it likely reflects a read error. J is TRBJ1-1 and V is TRBV7-6; a possible D gene is TRBD1 (5 bases). This CDR3 is built from 13 residues. Germline V gene sequence: CDR1 SGHVS, CDR2 FNYEAQ. The chain's CDR3 is CASSLVGDAEALF. The CDR3 DNA reads TGTGCCAGCAGCTTAGTAGGGGACGCTGAAGCTCTCTTT. The complete variable domain, with remaining parts taken from reference TRBV7-6 and TRBJ1-1, reads GAGVSQSPRYKVTKRGQDVALRCDPISGHVSLYWYRQALGQGPEFLTYFNYEAQQDKSGLPNDRFSAERPEGSISTLTIQRTEQRDSAMYRCASSLVGDAEALFGQGTRLTVV.

This clonotype has ten or more counts. CDR3: CASSLGWGSPFIAGANVLTF. CDR3 nucleotides: TGTGCCAGCAGCTTAGGATGGGGCAGCCCATTTATAGCTGGGGCCAACGTCCTGACTTTC. This rearrangement joins TRBV7-9 to TRBJ2-6, with D tentatively TRBD1 (5 bases). The V and J ends lost 1 base and 2 bases respectively, with 21 bases between them. In germline, CDR1 is SEHNR, CDR2 FQNEAQ (reference sequence). The CDR3 extends over 20 amino acids.

This clonotype has ten or more counts. The rearrangement links TRBV24-1 to TRBJ2-2; no reliable D call. The CDR3 sequence is 13 residues long. Germline-derived CDR1 and CDR2 are KGHDR and SFDVKD. The V gene lost 3 bases and the J gene lost 10 bases, with 11 bases spanning the gap. The DNA of the CDR3 is TGTGCCACCAGTGATCGATTTGGGGAGGAGCTGTTTTTT. Encoded protein: CATSDRFGEELFF.

The chain carries TRBV5-1 and TRBJ2-5; D is unclear. Trimming removed 4 bases from V and 0 bases from J, with 7 bases in between. The CDR3 has 13 residues. Germline V lookup: CDR1 SGHRS, CDR2 YFSETQ. CDR3 sequence (DNA): TGCGCCAGCAGCCCCAGTAACCAAGAGACCCAGTACTTC. This sequence encodes CASSPSNQETQYF. The full variable domain, with the rest looked up from reference TRBV5-1 and TRBJ2-5, is KAGVTQTPRYLIKTRGQQVTLSCSPISGHRSVSWYQQTPGQGLQFLFEYFSETQRNKGNFPGRFSGRQFSNSRSEMNVSTLELGDSALYLCASSPSNQETQYFGPGTRLLVL.

This clonotype was detected ten times or more. The chain couples TRBV5-4 to TRBJ1-3; TRBD1 agrees at 10 bases. The V and J ends lost 4 bases and 3 bases, in that order; junction bases with no gene match: 7. The CDR3 has 16 amino acids. Germline V CDR1 and CDR2: SGHNT, YYREEE (reference sequence). The CDR3 bases are TGTGCCAGCAGCCGTGGACAGGGGGTGATTGGAAACACCATATATTTT. The encoded protein is CASSRGQGVIGNTIYF.

There are many counts of this clonotype. The chain has TRBV6-5 and TRBJ2-7, with 7 bases identical to TRBD1. Germline V gene sequence: CDR1 MNHEY, CDR2 SVGAGI. CDR3 length equals 14 residues. The junction had 7 bases not matched to a gene; V was cut back by 2 bases and J by 6 bases. In nucleotides, the CDR3 is TGTGCCAGCAGTTACAAAGGGGGCCGCCGCGAGCAGTACTTC. The encoded protein is CASSYKGGRREQYF.

At least ten counts were recorded for this clonotype. This chain uses TRBV5-1 with TRBJ2-3; 9 nucleotides line up with TRBD2. The CDR3 has 15 residues. Germline CDR1 reads SGHRS; CDR2 reads YFSETQ. Losses at the gene ends were 6 bases for V and 1 base for J; bases not matched to a gene: 6. As DNA, the CDR3 is TGCGCCAGCAAGTATAGCGGGAGTGGCACAGATACGCAGTATTTT. Translated: CASKYSGSGTDTQYF.

This clonotype was seen repeatedly, ten times or more. J is TRBJ1-1 and V is TRBV4-1, with TRBD1 matching 8 bases. Germline trimming cut 3 bases from V and 7 bases from J; bases unmatched to any gene: 7. Looked up from germline, CDR1 is MGHRA and CDR2 is YSYEKL. This CDR3 contains 14 residues. CDR3 amino acids: CASSHRTGYNEAFF. DNA for the CDR3: TGCGCCAGCAGCCACAGGACAGGGTATAATGAAGCTTTCTTT.

There are many counts of this clonotype. V gene TRBV7-8 combines with J gene TRBJ1-1; D is undetermined. CDR3 length: 13 residues. V was trimmed by 1 base and J by 1 base, leaving 4 bases between them. Germline V lookup: CDR1 SGHVS, CDR2 FQNEAQ. The DNA for the CDR3 is TGTGCCAGCAGCTTAGAGGGGAACACTGAAGCTTTCTTT. It encodes CASSLEGNTEAFF.

There are many counts of this clonotype. The chain links TRBV20-1 to TRBJ2-5, with TRBD2 matching 15 bases. CDR3 length equals 15 residues. J was trimmed by 5 bases and V by 3 bases; bases with no gene match: 4. Germline CDR1 reads DFQATT; CDR2 reads SNEGSKA (reference sequence). CDR3 region: CSASGTSGRSETQYF. CDR3 coding DNA: TGCAGTGCTAGCGGGACTAGCGGGAGGTCCGAGACCCAGTACTTC.

This clonotype has ten or more counts. The chain combines TRBV2 with TRBJ2-7; TRBD1 might be the D (6 bases). Germline CDR1 and CDR2: SNHLY and FYNNEI. This CDR3 is 13 amino acids long. Deletions cut 11 bases from V and 5 bases from J, with 19 bases between. The CDR3 DNA is TGTGCCGGAACTGGACAGCTCGAGGACGAGCAGTACTTC. Translation gives CAGTGQLEDEQYF.

The sample holds one count of this clonotype. CDR3 sequence (DNA): TGCAGTGCTCTGGGTACCAGCGGGAGAAATGAGCAGTACTTC. It translates to CSALGTSGRNEQYF. V gene TRBV20-1 combines with J gene TRBJ2-1; TRBD2 matches at 8 bases. Judging by the DNA end, TRBJ2-7 fits better; the J call may be wrong. CDR1 and CDR2 (germline): DFQATT, SNEGSKA (reference sequence). The CDR3 totals 14 residues.

Many counts were recorded for this clonotype. This sequence joins TRBV6-5 and TRBJ2-5, with D possibly TRBD2 on 6 matching bases. Germline-derived CDR1 and CDR2 are MNHEY and SVGAGI. Trimming left V 6 bases short and J 10 bases short, with 18 bases between. CDR3 length equals 13 residues. CDR3 sequence: CASRPTQGGGQYF. DNA of the CDR3: TGTGCCAGCAGACCTACTCAGGGAGGTGGCCAGTACTTC.

The chain recombines TRBV7-9 with TRBJ1-6; no definite D call. V lost 5 bases to trimming and J lost 8 bases, with 13 bases between them. The germline V gene encodes CDR1 SEHNR and CDR2 FQNEAQ (reference sequence). The CDR3 is 14 amino acids. The CDR3 sequence: CASSMGLWDSPLHF. The CDR3, as DNA: TGTGCCAGCAGCATGGGCCTCTGGGATTCACCCCTCCACTTT.

This clonotype was counted many times. The chain combines TRBV20-1 with TRBJ2-7; maybe TRBD2 (6 bases). Germline lookup yields CDR1 DFQATT and CDR2 SNEGSKA (reference sequence). The CDR3 is made up of 13 amino acids. Trimming took 6 bases from V and 6 from J, leaving 18 bases between them. The CDR3 DNA sequence: TGCAGTGCCACCCCCGGGAGTATCCCCGAGCAGTACTTC. It is translated as CSATPGSIPEQYF.

A note on this clonotype: A much more abundant neighbour one base away suggests this may be a read error. Since no conserved phenylalanine or tryptophan closes the CDR3, a read error is the likely cause. The chain carries TRBV20-1 and TRBJ1-3; TRBD1 might be the D (5 bases). Trimming took off 1 base at V and 0 bases at J, with 10 bases between the two ends. In germline, CDR1 is DFQATT, CDR2 SNEGSKA (reference sequence). The CDR3 is made up of 15 amino acids. The CDR3 bases are TGCAGTGCTAGAGGGGACGGATACTCTGGAAACACCATATATTCT. Residues: CSARGDGYSGNTIYS.

This clonotype appeared many times. This rearrangement joins TRBV12-3 or TRBV12-4 to TRBJ1-2, with 9 bases matching TRBD1. The CDR3 consists of 16 residues. After removal of 2 bases from V and 4 bases from J, the junction contained 8 bases not matched to a gene. This CDR3 is CASSLFRTGVGYGYTF. DNA for the CDR3: TGTGCCAGCAGTTTATTCCGGACAGGGGTGGGCTATGGCTACACCTTC.

This clonotype was seen many times. The chain is built from TRBV28 and TRBJ2-5; 10 nucleotides line up with TRBD1. The CDR3 length is 15 residues. Trimming cost V 4 bases and J 3 bases; bases outside gene matches: 5. Germline V gene data show CDR1 as MDHEN and CDR2 as SYDVKM. The CDR3 DNA sequence: TGTGCCAGCAGTTCTCCGGGACAGGGGAAAGAGACCCAGTACTTC. Its translation is CASSSPGQGKETQYF.

The chain recombines TRBV5-6 with TRBJ2-3, with TRBD2 matching 11 bases. This CDR3 is 19 amino acids long. The trim removed 0 bases at V and 3 bases at J, leaving 12 bases unmatched. Germline V lookup: CDR1 SGHDT, CDR2 YYEEEE. CDR3: CASSLGLAGPKEPTDTQYF. CDR3 nucleotides: TGTGCCAGCAGCTTGGGACTAGCGGGGCCCAAAGAACCTACAGATACGCAGTATTTT.